This T cell receptor (beta chain) was documented in a study of blood T cell repertoires in COVID-19. With V trimmed by 4 bases and J by 4 bases, 1 base remained unmatched. The germline gives CDR1 MNHEY, CDR2 SMNVEV (reference sequence). The CDR3 extends over 12 amino acids. Method: immunoSEQ multiplex PCR; TCRdb's copy keeps in-frame clones and lacks some. The data show 200,000 to 250,000 clones, roughly 88% seen once. This clone was seen only once. The sample contains more than one DNA sequence encoding this CDR3. Material: peripheral blood. This clonotype was obtained from an older man with acute or convalescent COVID-19. V gene TRBV27 combines with J gene TRBJ2-7; 7 bases agree with TRBD1. CDR3 coding DNA: TGTGCCAGCAGTTCCAGGGGGTACGAGCAGTACTTC. Its translation: CASSSRGYEQYF.